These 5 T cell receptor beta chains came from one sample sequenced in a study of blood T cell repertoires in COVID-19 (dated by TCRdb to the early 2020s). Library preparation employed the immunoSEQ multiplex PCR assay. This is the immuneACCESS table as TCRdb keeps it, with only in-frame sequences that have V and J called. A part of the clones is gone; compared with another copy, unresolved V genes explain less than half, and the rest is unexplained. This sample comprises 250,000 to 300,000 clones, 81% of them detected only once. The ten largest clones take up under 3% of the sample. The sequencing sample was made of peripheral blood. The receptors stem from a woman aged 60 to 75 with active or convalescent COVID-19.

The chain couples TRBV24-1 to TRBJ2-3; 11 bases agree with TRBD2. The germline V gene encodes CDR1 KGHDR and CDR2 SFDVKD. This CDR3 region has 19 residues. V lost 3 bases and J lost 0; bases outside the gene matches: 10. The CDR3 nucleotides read TGTGCCACCAGTGATGCTAGCGGGGGGCCCTTTTCTAGCACAGATACGCAGTATTTT. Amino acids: CATSDASGGPFSSTDTQYF.

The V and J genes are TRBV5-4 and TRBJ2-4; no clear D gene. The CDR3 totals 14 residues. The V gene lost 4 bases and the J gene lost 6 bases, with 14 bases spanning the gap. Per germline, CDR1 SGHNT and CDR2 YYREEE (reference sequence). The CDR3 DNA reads TGTGCCAGCAGCACTACCGGCAGATCAAACATTCAGTACTTC. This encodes CASSTTGRSNIQYF.

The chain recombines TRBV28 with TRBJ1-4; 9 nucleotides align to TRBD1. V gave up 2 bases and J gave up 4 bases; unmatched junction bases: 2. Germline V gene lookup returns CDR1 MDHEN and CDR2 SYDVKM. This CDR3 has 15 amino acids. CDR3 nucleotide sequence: TGTGCCAGCAGTTTACCGACAGGGGGTAATGAAAAACTGTTTTTT. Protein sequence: CASSLPTGGNEKLFF.

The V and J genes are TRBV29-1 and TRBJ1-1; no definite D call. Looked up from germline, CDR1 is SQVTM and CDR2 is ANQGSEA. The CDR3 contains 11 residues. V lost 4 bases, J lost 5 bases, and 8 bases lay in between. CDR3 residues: CSVGGRTEAFF. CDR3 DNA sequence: TGCAGCGTTGGAGGGAGGACTGAAGCTTTCTTT. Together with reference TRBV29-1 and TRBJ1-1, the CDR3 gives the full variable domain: SAVISQKPSRDICQRGTSLTIQCQVDSQVTMMFWYRQQPGQSLTLIATANQGSEATYESGFVIDKFPISRPNLTFSTLTVSNMSPEDSSIYLCSVGGRTEAFFGQGTRLTVV.

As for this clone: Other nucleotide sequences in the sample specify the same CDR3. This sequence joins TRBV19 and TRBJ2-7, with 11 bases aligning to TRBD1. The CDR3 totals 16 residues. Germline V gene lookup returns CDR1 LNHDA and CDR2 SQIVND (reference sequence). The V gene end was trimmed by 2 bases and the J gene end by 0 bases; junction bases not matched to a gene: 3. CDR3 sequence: CASSIRGQGASYEQYF. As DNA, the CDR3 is TGTGCCAGTAGTATACGAGGACAGGGGGCCTCCTACGAGCAGTACTTC.